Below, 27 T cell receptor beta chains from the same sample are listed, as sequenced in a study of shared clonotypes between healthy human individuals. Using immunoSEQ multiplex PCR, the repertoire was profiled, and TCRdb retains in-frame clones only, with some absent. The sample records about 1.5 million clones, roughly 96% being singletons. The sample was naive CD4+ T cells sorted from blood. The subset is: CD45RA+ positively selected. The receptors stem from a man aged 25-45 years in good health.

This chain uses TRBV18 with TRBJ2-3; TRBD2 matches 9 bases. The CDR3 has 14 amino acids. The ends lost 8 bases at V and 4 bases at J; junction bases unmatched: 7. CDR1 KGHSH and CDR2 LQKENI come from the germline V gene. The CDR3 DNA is TGTGCCAGCGCTACTAGCGGGCCCCCAGATACGCAGTATTTT. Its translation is CASATSGPPDTQYF.

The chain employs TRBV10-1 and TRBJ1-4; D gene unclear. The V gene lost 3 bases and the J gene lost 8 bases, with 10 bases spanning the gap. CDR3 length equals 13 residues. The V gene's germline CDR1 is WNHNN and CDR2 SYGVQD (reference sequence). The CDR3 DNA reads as TGCGCCAGCAGTGAAGTGGACGGCGAAAAACTGTTTTTT. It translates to CASSEVDGEKLFF.

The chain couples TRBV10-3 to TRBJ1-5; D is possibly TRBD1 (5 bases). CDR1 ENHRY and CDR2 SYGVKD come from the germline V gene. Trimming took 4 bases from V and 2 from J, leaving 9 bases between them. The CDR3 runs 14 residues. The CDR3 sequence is CAISGQRGNQPQHF. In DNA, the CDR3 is TGTGCCATCAGTGGACAGCGCGGCAATCAGCCCCAGCATTTT.

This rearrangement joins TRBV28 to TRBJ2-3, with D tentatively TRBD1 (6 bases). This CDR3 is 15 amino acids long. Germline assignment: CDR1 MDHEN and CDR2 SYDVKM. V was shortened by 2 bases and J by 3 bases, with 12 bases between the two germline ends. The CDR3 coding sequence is TGTGCCAGCAGTTTAATGGACAGAGAAACAGATACGCAGTATTTT. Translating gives CASSLMDRETDTQYF.

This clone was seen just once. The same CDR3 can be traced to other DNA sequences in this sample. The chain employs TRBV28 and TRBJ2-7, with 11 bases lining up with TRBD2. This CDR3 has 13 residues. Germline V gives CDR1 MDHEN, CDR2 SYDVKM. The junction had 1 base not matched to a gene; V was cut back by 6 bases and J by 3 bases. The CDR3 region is CASRLAGGYEQYF. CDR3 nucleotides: TGTGCCAGCAGGCTAGCGGGAGGCTACGAGCAGTACTTC.

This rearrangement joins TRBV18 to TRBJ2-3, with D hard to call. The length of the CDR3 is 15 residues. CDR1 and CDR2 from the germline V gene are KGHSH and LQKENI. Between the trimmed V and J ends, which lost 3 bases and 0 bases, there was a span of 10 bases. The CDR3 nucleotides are TGTGCCAGCTCACCCTCGCGTCAGAGCACAGATACGCAGTATTTT. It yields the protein CASSPSRQSTDTQYF.

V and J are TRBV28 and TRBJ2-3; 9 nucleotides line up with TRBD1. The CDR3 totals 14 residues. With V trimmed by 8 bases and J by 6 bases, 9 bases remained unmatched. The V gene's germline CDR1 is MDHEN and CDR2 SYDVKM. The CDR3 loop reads CASLATGGWDTQYF. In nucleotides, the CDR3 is TGTGCCAGCTTAGCAACAGGGGGCTGGGATACGCAGTATTTT.

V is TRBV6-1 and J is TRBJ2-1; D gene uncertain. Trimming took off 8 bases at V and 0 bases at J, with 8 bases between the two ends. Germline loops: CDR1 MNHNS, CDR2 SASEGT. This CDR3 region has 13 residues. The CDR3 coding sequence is TGTGCCAGCTTTAACCCCTCCTACAATGAGCAGTTCTTC. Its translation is CASFNPSYNEQFF.

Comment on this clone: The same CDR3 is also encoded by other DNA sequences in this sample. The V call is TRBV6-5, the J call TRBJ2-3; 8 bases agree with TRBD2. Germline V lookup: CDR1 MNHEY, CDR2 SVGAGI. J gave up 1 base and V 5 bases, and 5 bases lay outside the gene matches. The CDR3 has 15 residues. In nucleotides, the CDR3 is TGTGCCAGCAGTCCTAGCGGGTCACGCACAGATACGCAGTATTTT. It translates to CASSPSGSRTDTQYF.

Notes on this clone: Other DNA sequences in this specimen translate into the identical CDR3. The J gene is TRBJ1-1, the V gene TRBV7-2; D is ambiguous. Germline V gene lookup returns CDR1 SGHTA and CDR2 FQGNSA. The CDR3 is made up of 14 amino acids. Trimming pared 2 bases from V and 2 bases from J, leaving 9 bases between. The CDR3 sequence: CASSLSAGNTEAFF. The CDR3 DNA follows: TGTGCCAGCAGCTTAAGCGCGGGAAACACTGAAGCTTTCTTT. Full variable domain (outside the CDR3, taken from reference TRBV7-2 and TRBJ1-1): GAGVSQSPSNKVTEKGKDVELRCDPISGHTALYWYRQSLGQGLEFLIYFQGNSAPDKSGLPSDRFSAERTGGSVSTLTIQRTQQEDSAVYLCASSLSAGNTEAFFGQGTRLTVV.

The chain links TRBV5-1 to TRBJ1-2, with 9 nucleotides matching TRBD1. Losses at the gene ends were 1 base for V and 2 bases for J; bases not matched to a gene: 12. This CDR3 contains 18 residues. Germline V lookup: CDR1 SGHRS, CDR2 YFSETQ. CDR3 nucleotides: TGCGCCAGCAGCTTGATACCCCTGACAGGGGGTACGAACTATGGCTACACCTTC. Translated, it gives CASSLIPLTGGTNYGYTF.

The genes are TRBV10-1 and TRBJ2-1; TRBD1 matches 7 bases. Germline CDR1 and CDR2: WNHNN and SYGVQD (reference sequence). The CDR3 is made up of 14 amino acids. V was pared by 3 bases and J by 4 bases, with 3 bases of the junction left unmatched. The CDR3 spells CASSDTGQYNEQFF. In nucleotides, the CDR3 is TGCGCCAGCAGTGACACGGGACAGTACAATGAGCAGTTCTTC.

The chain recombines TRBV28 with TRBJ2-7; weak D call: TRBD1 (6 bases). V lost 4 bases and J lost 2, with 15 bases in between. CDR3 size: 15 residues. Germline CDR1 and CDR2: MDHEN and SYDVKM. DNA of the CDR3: TGTGCCAGCAGTTCCTTCGACAGGAAAACCTACGAGCAGTACTTC. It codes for CASSSFDRKTYEQYF.

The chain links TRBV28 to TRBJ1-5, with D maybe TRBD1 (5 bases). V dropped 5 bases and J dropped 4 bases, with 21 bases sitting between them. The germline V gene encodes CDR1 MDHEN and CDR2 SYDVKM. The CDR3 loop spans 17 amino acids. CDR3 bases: TGTGCCAGCAGTGCTGCGGGGTGGGGGAAAGGGAATCAGCCCCAGCATTTT. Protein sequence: CASSAAGWGKGNQPQHF. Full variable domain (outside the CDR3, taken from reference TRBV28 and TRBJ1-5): DVKVTQSSRYLVKRTGEKVFLECVQDMDHENMFWYRQDPGLGLRLIYFSYDVKMKEKGDIPEGYSVSREKKERFSLILESASTNQTSMYLCASSAAGWGKGNQPQHFGDGTRLSIL.

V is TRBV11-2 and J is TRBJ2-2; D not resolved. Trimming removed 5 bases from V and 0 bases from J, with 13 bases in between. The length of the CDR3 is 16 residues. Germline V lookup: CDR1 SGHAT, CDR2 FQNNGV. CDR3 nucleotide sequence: TGTGCCAGCAGCCGGGTGATAGGGACGAACACCGGGGAGCTGTTTTTT. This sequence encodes CASSRVIGTNTGELFF.

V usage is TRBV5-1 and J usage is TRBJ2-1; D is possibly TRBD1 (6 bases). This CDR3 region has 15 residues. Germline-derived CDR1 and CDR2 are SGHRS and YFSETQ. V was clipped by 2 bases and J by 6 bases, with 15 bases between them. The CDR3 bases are TGCGCCAGCAGCTTAGGTCAGGGGCGGATCAATGAGCAGTTCTTC. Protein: CASSLGQGRINEQFF.

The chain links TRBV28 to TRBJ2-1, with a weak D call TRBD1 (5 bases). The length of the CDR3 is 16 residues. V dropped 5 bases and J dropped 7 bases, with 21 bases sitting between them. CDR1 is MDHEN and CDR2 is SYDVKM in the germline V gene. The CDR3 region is CASSPSEWRYRNEQFF. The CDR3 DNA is TGTGCCAGCAGTCCCTCCGAATGGCGTTACAGGAATGAGCAGTTCTTC. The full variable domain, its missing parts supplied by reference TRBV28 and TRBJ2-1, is DVKVTQSSRYLVKRTGEKVFLECVQDMDHENMFWYRQDPGLGLRLIYFSYDVKMKEKGDIPEGYSVSREKKERFSLILESASTNQTSMYLCASSPSEWRYRNEQFFGPGTRLTVL.

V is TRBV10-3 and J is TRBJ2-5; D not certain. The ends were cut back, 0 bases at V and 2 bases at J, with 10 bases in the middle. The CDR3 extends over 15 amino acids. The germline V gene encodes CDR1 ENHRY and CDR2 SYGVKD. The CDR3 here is CAISESYGFQETQYF. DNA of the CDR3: TGTGCCATCAGTGAGTCTTACGGGTTTCAAGAGACCCAGTACTTC.

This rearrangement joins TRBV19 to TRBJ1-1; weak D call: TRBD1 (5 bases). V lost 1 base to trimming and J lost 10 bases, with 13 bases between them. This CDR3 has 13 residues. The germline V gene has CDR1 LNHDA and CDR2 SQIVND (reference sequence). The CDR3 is CASSIVRGAGAFF. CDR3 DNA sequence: TGTGCCAGTAGTATAGTAAGGGGCGCAGGAGCTTTCTTT.

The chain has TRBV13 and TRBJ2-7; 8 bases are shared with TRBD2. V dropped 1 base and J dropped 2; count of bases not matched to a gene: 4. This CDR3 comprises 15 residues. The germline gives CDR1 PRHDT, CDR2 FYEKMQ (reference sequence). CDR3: CASSLALAVPYEQYF. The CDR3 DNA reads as TGTGCCAGCAGCTTAGCACTAGCGGTCCCCTACGAGCAGTACTTC.

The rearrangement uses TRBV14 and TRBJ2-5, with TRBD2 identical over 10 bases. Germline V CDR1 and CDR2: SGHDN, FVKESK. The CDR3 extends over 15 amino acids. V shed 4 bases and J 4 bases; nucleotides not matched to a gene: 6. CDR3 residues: CASSLSGRAPETQYF. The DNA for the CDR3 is TGTGCCAGCAGCCTAAGCGGGAGGGCCCCAGAGACCCAGTACTTC.

The CDR3 reads CASSPGTSGRGSYEQYF. CDR3 in DNA: TGTGCCAGCTCACCCGGGACTAGCGGGAGGGGATCCTACGAGCAGTACTTC. The rearrangement links TRBV18 to TRBJ2-7; 16 nucleotides align to TRBD2. V was pared by 3 bases and J by 1 base, with 3 bases of the junction left unmatched. The germline CDR1 and CDR2 sequences are KGHSH and LQKENI. The CDR3 loop spans 17 amino acids.

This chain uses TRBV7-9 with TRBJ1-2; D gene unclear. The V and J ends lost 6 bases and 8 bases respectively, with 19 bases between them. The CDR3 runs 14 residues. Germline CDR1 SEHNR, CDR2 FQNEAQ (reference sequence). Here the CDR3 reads CASRHDGVSWGYTF. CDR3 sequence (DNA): TGTGCCAGCAGGCACGACGGTGTTTCTTGGGGCTACACCTTC.

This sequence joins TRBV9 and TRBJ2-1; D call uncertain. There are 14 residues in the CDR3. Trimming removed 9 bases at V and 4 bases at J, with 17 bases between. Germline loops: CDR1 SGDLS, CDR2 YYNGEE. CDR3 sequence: CANYQDGTYNEQFF. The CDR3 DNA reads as TGTGCCAACTACCAGGACGGAACATACAATGAGCAGTTCTTC.

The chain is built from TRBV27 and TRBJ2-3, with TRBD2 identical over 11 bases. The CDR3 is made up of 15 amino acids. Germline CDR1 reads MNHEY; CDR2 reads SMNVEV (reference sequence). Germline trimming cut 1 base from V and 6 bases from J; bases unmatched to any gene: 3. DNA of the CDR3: TGTGCCAGCAGTTTATTAGCGGGAGGGGGGGATACGCAGTATTTT. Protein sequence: CASSLLAGGGDTQYF.

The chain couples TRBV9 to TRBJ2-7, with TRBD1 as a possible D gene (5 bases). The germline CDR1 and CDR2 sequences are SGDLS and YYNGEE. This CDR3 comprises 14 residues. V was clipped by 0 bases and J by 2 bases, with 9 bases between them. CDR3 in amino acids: CASSVAGHPYEQYF. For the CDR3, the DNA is TGTGCCAGCAGCGTAGCAGGGCACCCCTACGAGCAGTACTTC.

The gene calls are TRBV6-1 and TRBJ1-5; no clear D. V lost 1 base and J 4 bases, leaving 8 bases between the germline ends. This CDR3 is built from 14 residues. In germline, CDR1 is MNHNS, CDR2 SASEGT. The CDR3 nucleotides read TGTGCCAGCAGTGAAGTTGGCGCAAATCAGCCCCAGCATTTT. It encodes CASSEVGANQPQHF.